This TCR beta chain originates from a study of blood T cell repertoires in COVID-19. For the study at large: Italy, Spain and the United States were the sources of the convalescent and acute COVID-19 samples. T cells, B-cell-depleted T cells, or PBMCs provided the cDNA or gDNA that served as material.

In the authors' methods: Amplification of reference gene primers provided the estimated nucleated cell counts. TCRdb's copy holds only in-frame clones and misses some; the assay was immunoSEQ multiplex PCR. V and J calls and clone size are given by that table; D and trimming were obtained from the DNA. Among about 70,000 clones, 85% were seen once, and the ten largest hold 4.5% to 5.5%. The CDR3 is 13 residues long. The V gene lost 2 bases and the J gene lost 3 bases, with 7 bases spanning the gap. Germline-derived CDR1 and CDR2 are LGHNA and YSLEER. Sequencing was done on a sample of peripheral blood. This chain uses TRBV4-3 with TRBJ2-5, with D possibly being TRBD2 (5 bases). The clonotype comes from a man at least 80 years old with acute or convalescent COVID-19. The chain's CDR3 is CASSQYGEETQYF. The DNA for the CDR3 is TGCGCCAGCAGCCAATACGGGGAAGAGACCCAGTACTTC.